A selection of T cell receptor beta chains follows, all from one sample in a study of T cells in Graves' hyperthyroidism and ophthalmopathy. Each CDR3 protein gets one entry after TCRdb re-called the multiplex PCR reads with MiXCR. The table has hundreds of thousands of distinct CDR3 sequences, about 15% seen once; the top ten hold 30% to 35%. Sequenced sample: blood. These receptors came from a woman in her twenties or thirties with Graves' hyperthyroidism. Both conserved end residues are part of each CDR3. A D gene is named only where the DNA matches it firmly. The size entry is marked missing in some rows and otherwise reads once, few, many or a size class.

size	V	J	D	DNA	CDR3
many	TRBV6-1	TRBJ1-4	NA	TGTGCCAGCAGTGGGGCCCGAGGTGATGAAAAACTGTTTTTT	CASSGARGDEKLFF
NA	TRBV27	TRBJ1-6	NA	TGTGCCAGCAGTGTCGCGGGTATCCTATCACCCCTCCACTTT	CASSVAGILSPLHF
NA	TRBV6-5	TRBJ1-3	NA	TGTGCCAGCAGTTCGCCGGGGAGACCTGGAAACACCACATATTTT	CASSSPGRPGNTTYF
once	TRBV11-2	TRBJ2-7	NA	TGTGCCAGCAGCTTCCCCAGACTAGAGCAGTACTTC	CASSFPRLEQYF
many	TRBV20-1	TRBJ2-7	TRBD1	TGCAGTGCTAGGGGACAGGGCTCCTACGAGCAGTACTTC	CSARGQGSYEQYF
many	TRBV20-1	TRBJ1-1	NA	TGCAGTGCTAACGCAGGGATCGAAGCTTTCTTT	CSANAGIEAFF
NA	TRBV7-8	TRBJ1-2	NA	TGTGCCAGCACCCCGAATCGGGGGGCGGGCTATGGCTACACCTTC	CASTPNRGAGYGYTF
few	TRBV6-9	TRBJ2-1	NA	TGTGCCAGCAGTTACTTAGGCCAGGGCTCCTACAATGAGCAGTTCTTC	CASSYLGQGSYNEQFF
many	TRBV14	TRBJ2-5	TRBD2	TGTGCCAGCAGCCGAACCGGGACTAGCGGGAGTAGGAGAAGAGAGACCCAGTACTTC	CASSRTGTSGSRRRETQYF
many	TRBV12-3/TRBV12-4	TRBJ2-1	TRBD1	TGTGCCAGCAGTAAACCGGGACAGGGATCTAATGAGCAGTTCTTC	CASSKPGQGSNEQFF
many	TRBV7-8	TRBJ2-2	NA	TGTGCCAGCAGCCGACTTTCGGGACAAGCGAACACCGGGGAGCTGTTTTTT	CASSRLSGQANTGELFF
few	TRBV6-1	TRBJ2-7	NA	TGTGCCAGCAGTGAAGTGCAGGTTGTCTACGAGCAGTACTTC	CASSEVQVVYEQYF
few	TRBV6-5	TRBJ2-2	NA	TGTGCCAGCAGTTACTCGACCACAGGGTGGGCCGGGGAGCTGTTTTTT	CASSYSTTGWAGELFF
many	TRBV11-2	TRBJ2-1	NA	TGTGCCAGCAGCCAAGGTGGTGAGCAGTTCTTC	CASSQGGEQFF
many	TRBV5-1	TRBJ2-2	TRBD2	TGCGCCAGCAGCCCGCGACCCTTAACAGCGGGAGTGGGCACCGGGGAGCTGTTTTTT	CASSPRPLTAGVGTGELFF
NA	TRBV24-1	TRBJ2-5	TRBD2	TGTGCCACCAGTGATTTGGGGACTAGCGGGACCATACCGGGGCAAGAGACCCAGTACTTC	CATSDLGTSGTIPGQETQYF
NA	TRBV29-1	TRBJ2-1	TRBD1	TGCAGCGGGGTTAGTGGGACAGGGATTAGTGAGCAGTTCTTC	CSGVSGTGISEQFF
few	TRBV6-2/TRBV6-3	TRBJ1-6	NA	TGTGCCAGCGACCGGGACTCTAATAATTCACCCCTCCACTTT	CASDRDSNNSPLHF
many	TRBV6-2/TRBV6-3	TRBJ1-5	NA	TGTGCCAGCCAACGGGGGGGTCAGCCCCAGCATTTT	CASQRGGQPQHF
NA	TRBV28	TRBJ1-5	NA	TGTGCCAGCAGTTTAACAGGTACTCAGCCCCAGCATTTT	CASSLTGTQPQHF
NA	TRBV18	TRBJ2-6	NA	TGTGCCAGCTCAGCTCCAGGGCCTGGGGCCAACGTCCTGACTTTC	CASSAPGPGANVLTF